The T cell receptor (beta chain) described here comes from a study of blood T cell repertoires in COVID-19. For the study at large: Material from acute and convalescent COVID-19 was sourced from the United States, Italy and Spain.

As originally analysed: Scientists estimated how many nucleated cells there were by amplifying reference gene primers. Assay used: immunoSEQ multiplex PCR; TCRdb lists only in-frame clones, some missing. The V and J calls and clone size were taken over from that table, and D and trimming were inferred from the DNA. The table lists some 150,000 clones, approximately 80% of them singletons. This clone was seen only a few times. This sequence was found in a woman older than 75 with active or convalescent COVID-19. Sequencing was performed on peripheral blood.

The CDR3 coding sequence is TGCGCCACCACCCCAGGGCTCGAGCAGTACTTC. It is translated as CATTPGLEQYF. The V gene is TRBV10-1, the J gene TRBJ2-7; D perhaps matches TRBD1 (5 bases). CDR1 is WNHNN, CDR2 SYGVQD, per germline (reference sequence). V was shortened by 10 bases and J by 6 bases, with 13 bases between the two germline ends. The CDR3 is 11 amino acids.